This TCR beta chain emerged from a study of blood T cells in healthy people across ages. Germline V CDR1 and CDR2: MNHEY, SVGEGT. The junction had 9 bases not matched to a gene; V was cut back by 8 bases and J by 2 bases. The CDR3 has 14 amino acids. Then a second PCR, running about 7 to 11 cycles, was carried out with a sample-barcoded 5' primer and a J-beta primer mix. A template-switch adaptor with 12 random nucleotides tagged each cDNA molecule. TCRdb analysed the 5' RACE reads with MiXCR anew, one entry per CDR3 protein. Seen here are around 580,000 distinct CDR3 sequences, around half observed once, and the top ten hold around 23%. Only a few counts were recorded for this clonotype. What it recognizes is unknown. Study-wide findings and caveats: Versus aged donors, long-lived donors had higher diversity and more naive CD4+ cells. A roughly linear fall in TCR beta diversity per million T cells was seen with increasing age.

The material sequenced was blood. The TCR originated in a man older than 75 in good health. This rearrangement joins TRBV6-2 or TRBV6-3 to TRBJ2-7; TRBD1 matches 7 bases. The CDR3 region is CASQGGQKPYEQYF. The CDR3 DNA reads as TGTGCCAGCCAAGGGGGACAGAAACCCTACGAGCAGTACTTC.